This T cell receptor (beta chain) was recorded in a study of Ad26.COV2.S vaccination and SARS-CoV-2 variants. Turning to this clone: Its specificity is not known. The same CDR3 arises from other DNA sequences in this sample as well.

Study observations and caveats: Following vaccination, spike-specific CD8+ and CD4+ T cell responses reportedly exhibited substantial breadth.

Method: immunoSEQ multiplex PCR; TCRdb's copy keeps in-frame clones and lacks some. The data show approximately 340,000 clones, with approximately 81% seen just once and approximately 3.5% held by the top ten. Germline CDR1 and CDR2: SNHLY and FYNNEI. The CDR3 is made up of 14 amino acids. V shed 6 bases, J shed 4 bases, and the junction held 1 base outside the gene matches. As to treatment: some 20 received Ad26.COV2.S at low or high dose, single or two shots; 5 received placebo; per-sample allocation not given. Repertoires come from day 63 after the first vaccine or placebo injection. This Boston cohort included adults aged 18-55 years.

V is TRBV2 and J is TRBJ2-1; TRBD2 aligns across 12 bases. The clonotype was recovered from a person aged 18 to 59 who received the Ad26.COV2.S COVID-19 vaccine or a placebo. The specimen was peripheral blood, collected in a trial of Ad26.COV2.S vaccine versus placebo. In DNA, the CDR3 is TGTGCCAGCAGAACTAGCGGGGGGTACAATGAGCAGTTCTTC. Protein sequence: CASRTSGGYNEQFF.